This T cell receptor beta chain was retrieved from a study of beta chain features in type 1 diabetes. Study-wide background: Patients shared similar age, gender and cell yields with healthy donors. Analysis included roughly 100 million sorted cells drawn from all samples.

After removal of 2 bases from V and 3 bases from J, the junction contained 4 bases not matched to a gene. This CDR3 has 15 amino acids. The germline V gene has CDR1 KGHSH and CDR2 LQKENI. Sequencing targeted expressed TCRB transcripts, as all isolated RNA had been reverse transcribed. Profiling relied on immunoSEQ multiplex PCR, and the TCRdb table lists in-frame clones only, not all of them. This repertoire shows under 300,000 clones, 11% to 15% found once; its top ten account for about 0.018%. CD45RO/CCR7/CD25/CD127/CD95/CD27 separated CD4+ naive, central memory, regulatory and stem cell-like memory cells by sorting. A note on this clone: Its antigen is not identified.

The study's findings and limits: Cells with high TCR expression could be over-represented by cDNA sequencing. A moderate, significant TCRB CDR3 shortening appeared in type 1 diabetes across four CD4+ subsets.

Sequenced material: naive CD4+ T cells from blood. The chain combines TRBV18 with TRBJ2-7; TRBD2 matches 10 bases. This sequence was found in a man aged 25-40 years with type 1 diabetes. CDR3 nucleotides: TGTGCCAGCTCACCAGGAGGGACTAGCGTCTACGAGCAGTACTTC. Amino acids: CASSPGGTSVYEQYF.